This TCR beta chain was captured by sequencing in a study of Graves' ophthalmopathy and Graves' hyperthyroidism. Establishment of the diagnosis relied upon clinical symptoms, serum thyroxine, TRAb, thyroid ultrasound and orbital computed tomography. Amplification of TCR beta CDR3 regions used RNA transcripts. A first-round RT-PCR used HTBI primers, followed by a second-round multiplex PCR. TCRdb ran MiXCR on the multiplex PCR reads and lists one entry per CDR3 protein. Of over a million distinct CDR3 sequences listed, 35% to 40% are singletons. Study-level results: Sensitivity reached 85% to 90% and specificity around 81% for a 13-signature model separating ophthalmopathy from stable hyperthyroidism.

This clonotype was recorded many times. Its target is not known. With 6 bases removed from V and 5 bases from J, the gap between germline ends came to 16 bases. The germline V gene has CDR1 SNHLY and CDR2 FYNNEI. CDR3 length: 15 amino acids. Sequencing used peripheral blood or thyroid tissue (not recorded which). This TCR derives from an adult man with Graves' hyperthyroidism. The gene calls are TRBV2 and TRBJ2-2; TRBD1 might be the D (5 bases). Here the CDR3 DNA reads TGTGCCAGCAGCCGCCCTACAGGAAAAACCGGGGAGCTGTTTTTT. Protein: CASSRPTGKTGELFF.